This T cell receptor (beta chain) emerged from a study of cytomegalovirus exposure and HLA in healthy donors. Findings and limits, study-wide: Based on reports, TCR beta sequences accurately predicted HLA-A and HLA-B alleles for most subjects. The classifier was said to identify cytomegalovirus status with high specificity and sensitivity. Among TCR beta chains, those listed as cytomegalovirus-associated numbered some 160.

The PCR contained 60 Vbeta and 13 Jbeta primers. Profiling relied on immunoSEQ multiplex PCR, and the TCRdb table lists in-frame clones only, not all of them. The table lists more than 110,000 clones, roughly 80% of them singletons. The donors comprised healthy bone marrow donors. Regarding this clone: The antigen remains unidentified.

Germline values: CDR1 MRHNA, CDR2 SNTAGT. V shed 4 bases, J shed 8 bases, and the junction held 11 bases outside the gene matches. The CDR3 loop spans 15 amino acids. This rearrangement joins TRBV6-4 to TRBJ2-1; 7 positions match TRBD2. The sequence came from a woman aged 45-65 years in good health and CMV-seropositive. The sample comprised PBMCs. CDR3 in amino acids: CASSVELASVDEQFF. CDR3 in DNA: TGTGCCAGCAGTGTGGAACTAGCGAGTGTCGATGAGCAGTTCTTC.